Listed below are T cell receptor beta chains from one sample, sequenced in a study of identifying expanded T cells in peripheral blood. TCRdb's table, derived via immunoSEQ multiplex PCR, lists solely in-frame clones and lacks some. Of 75,000 to 95,000 clones listed, 70% to 90% are singletons. Sequences were obtained from blood. The receptors stem from a person aged 18 to 70 in good health. The CDR3 runs from the conserved cysteine through the conserved F or W. D genes are given only for firm matches. The size of a clone is reported for some rows only, either as once, few or many, or as a class for expanded clones.

V gene: TRBV5-1
clone size: -
D gene: -
J gene: TRBJ2-7
CDR3 DNA: TGCGCCAGCAGCTTGGCCGGACTCATGACCTACGAGCAGTACTTC
CDR3 protein: CASSLAGLMTYEQYF

V gene: TRBV19
clone size: few
D gene: TRBD1
J gene: TRBJ1-6
CDR3 DNA: TGTGCCAGTAGCCAAGGGGGCCGTACTTCACCCCTCCACTTT
CDR3 protein: CASSQGGRTSPLHF

V gene: TRBV2
clone size: few
D gene: -
J gene: TRBJ2-5
CDR3 DNA: TGTGCCAGCAGGGAACCGGGTTTGGAGACCCAGTACTTC
CDR3 protein: CASREPGLETQYF

V gene: TRBV6-1
clone size: -
D gene: TRBD1
J gene: TRBJ1-2
CDR3 DNA: TGTGCCAGCATCGGTCGGACAGGGAACCCCTATGGCTACACCTTC
CDR3 protein: CASIGRTGNPYGYTF

V gene: TRBV6-1
clone size: -
D gene: TRBD1
J gene: TRBJ2-7
CDR3 DNA: TGTGCCAGCAGTGATACAGGGGTCGGCGAGCAGTACTTC
CDR3 protein: CASSDTGVGEQYF

V gene: TRBV10-2
clone size: -
D gene: -
J gene: TRBJ2-5
CDR3 DNA: -
CDR3 protein: CASSILGGETQYF

V gene: TRBV10-3
clone size: -
D gene: -
J gene: TRBJ1-2
CDR3 DNA: TGTGCCATCAGTGAGTCTGGCTATGGCTACACCTTC
CDR3 protein: CAISESGYGYTF

V gene: TRBV2
clone size: -
D gene: -
J gene: TRBJ2-7
CDR3 DNA: TGTGCCAGCATTTTAGGGGGATACGAGCAGTACTTC
CDR3 protein: CASILGGYEQYF

V gene: TRBV2
clone size: once
D gene: -
J gene: TRBJ1-2
CDR3 DNA: TGTGCCAGCAGCACCGACAGGACCTATGGCTACACCTTC
CDR3 protein: CASSTDRTYGYTF

V gene: TRBV4-1
clone size: many
D gene: -
J gene: TRBJ2-5
CDR3 DNA: TGCGCCAGCAGCCAAGGGGCGACAGACCAAGAGACCCAGTACTTC
CDR3 protein: CASSQGATDQETQYF

V gene: TRBV19
clone size: -
D gene: TRBD1
J gene: TRBJ1-1
CDR3 DNA: TGTGCCAGTAGTATAGAGGGGACAGCGAACACTGAAGCTTTCTTT
CDR3 protein: CASSIEGTANTEAFF

V gene: TRBV19
clone size: -
D gene: TRBD1
J gene: TRBJ1-2
CDR3 DNA: TGTGCCAGTAGTATTAAAGGGGGCGTGCATGGCTACACCTTC
CDR3 protein: CASSIKGGVHGYTF

V gene: TRBV15
clone size: -
D gene: -
J gene: TRBJ1-5
CDR3 DNA: TGTGCCACCAGGAATCGCCCCGGTGACAATCAGCCCCAGCATTTT
CDR3 protein: CATRNRPGDNQPQHF

V gene: TRBV4-2
clone size: -
D gene: -
J gene: TRBJ1-5
CDR3 DNA: TGTGCCAGCAGCCACGACGGAGACTGGAATCAGCCCCAGCATTTT
CDR3 protein: CASSHDGDWNQPQHF

V gene: TRBV11-3
clone size: -
D gene: -
J gene: TRBJ1-1
CDR3 DNA: TGTGCCAGCAGCTCATCGGGGCAGTTGAACACTGAAGCTTTCTTT
CDR3 protein: CASSSSGQLNTEAFF

V gene: TRBV6-1
clone size: -
D gene: TRBD1
J gene: TRBJ2-2
CDR3 DNA: TGTGCCAGCAGTGAATTAACAGGGGGTACCGGGGAGCTGTTTTTT
CDR3 protein: CASSELTGGTGELFF

V gene: TRBV27
clone size: -
D gene: -
J gene: TRBJ1-1
CDR3 DNA: TGTGCCAGCAGTTTATCGTGGGGGAGCACTGAAGCTTTCTTT
CDR3 protein: CASSLSWGSTEAFF

V gene: TRBV5-1
clone size: -
D gene: TRBD1
J gene: TRBJ2-5
CDR3 DNA: TGCGCCAGCAGCTTGGCCGGGACAGGGGCCAGGGAGACCCAGTACTTC
CDR3 protein: CASSLAGTGARETQYF

V gene: TRBV28
clone size: -
D gene: -
J gene: TRBJ1-5
CDR3 DNA: TGTGCCAGCAGCGGTAGCGTAGGGACACTTGATAGCAATCAGCCCCAGCATTTT
CDR3 protein: CASSGSVGTLDSNQPQHF

V gene: TRBV29-1
clone size: once
D gene: -
J gene: TRBJ1-4
CDR3 DNA: TGCAGCGCTTCTAACAGGGTAGAGGACGAAAAACTGTTTTTT
CDR3 protein: CSASNRVEDEKLFF

V gene: TRBV6-5
clone size: -
D gene: -
J gene: TRBJ2-7
CDR3 DNA: TGTGCCAGCAGTTTTGGAGGGGTAGAAGGCGAGCAGTACTTC
CDR3 protein: CASSFGGVEGEQYF

V gene: TRBV11-2
clone size: -
D gene: -
J gene: TRBJ1-2
CDR3 DNA: TGTGCCAGCAGCTCGGTTCAGAAGAGGGACTATGGCTACACCTTC
CDR3 protein: CASSSVQKRDYGYTF

V gene: TRBV5-8
clone size: -
D gene: -
J gene: TRBJ1-4
CDR3 DNA: TGTGCCAGCAGCGAAGGACAAGGGGCAGAAAAACTGTTTTTT
CDR3 protein: CASSEGQGAEKLFF

V gene: TRBV5-4
clone size: -
D gene: -
J gene: TRBJ2-5
CDR3 DNA: TGTGCCAGCAGCCAAGATGGCTATAGGGAAGAGACCCAGTACTTC
CDR3 protein: CASSQDGYREETQYF

V gene: TRBV4-3
clone size: -
D gene: -
J gene: TRBJ1-1
CDR3 DNA: TGCGCCAGCAGCCAAGAGGGGGGAGTGAACACTGAAGCTTTCTTT
CDR3 protein: CASSQEGGVNTEAFF

V gene: TRBV21-1
clone size: -
D gene: -
J gene: TRBJ1-2
CDR3 DNA: TGTGCCAGCAGCAATCGAGGCCGCAGGGAAAACTATGGCTACACCTTC
CDR3 protein: CASSNRGRRENYGYTF

V gene: TRBV18
clone size: -
D gene: -
J gene: TRBJ1-2
CDR3 DNA: TGTGCCAGCTCTACCGGGGGCGTTGGTGGCTACACCTTC
CDR3 protein: CASSTGGVGGYTF

V gene: TRBV29-1
clone size: -
D gene: -
J gene: TRBJ1-1
CDR3 DNA: TGCAGCGTTACAAGGAACACTGAAGCTTTCTTT
CDR3 protein: CSVTRNTEAFF